Below, 5 T cell receptor beta chains from the same sample are listed, as sequenced in a study of cytomegalovirus exposure and HLA in healthy donors. PCR amplification relied on 60 Vbeta primers (plus 13 Jbeta primers). Generated by immunoSEQ multiplex PCR, the TCRdb table keeps only in-frame clones and is missing some. The sample has some 170,000 clones, approximately 80% seen once. The sequenced material came from PBMCs. The source of these receptors is a woman aged 25 to 39 in good health and CMV-seronegative.

The chain joins TRBV27 to TRBJ2-7; D call uncertain. The CDR3 extends over 13 amino acids. Between the trimmed V and J ends, which lost 2 bases and 4 bases, there was a span of 9 bases. Germline CDR1 reads MNHEY; CDR2 reads SMNVEV (reference sequence). This chain's CDR3 is CASSLILSYEQYF. The CDR3 region has the DNA TGTGCCAGCAGTTTAATTCTCTCTTACGAGCAGTACTTC.

The V call is TRBV5-4, the J call TRBJ2-2; 7 positions match TRBD2. Per germline, CDR1 SGHNT and CDR2 YYREEE (reference sequence). V dropped 3 bases and J dropped 1; count of bases not matched to a gene: 15. The CDR3 runs 19 residues. The CDR3 DNA sequence: TGTGCCAGCAGCTCGTTCCCCCCGATCAGCGGGATGAACACCGGGGAGCTGTTTTTT. This sequence encodes CASSSFPPISGMNTGELFF.

The rearrangement links TRBV2 to TRBJ1-6; 11 positions match TRBD1. Germline values: CDR1 SNHLY, CDR2 FYNNEI. J was trimmed by 9 bases and V by 6 bases; bases with no gene match: 7. The CDR3 is 15 residues long. Written as DNA, the CDR3 is TGTGCCAGCAGGGGGACAGGGGGTGTGAGTTCACCCCTCCACTTT. Its translation is CASRGTGGVSSPLHF.

The chain is built from TRBV30 and TRBJ1-3, with D tentatively TRBD1 (6 bases). This CDR3 spans 16 amino acids. The germline V gene has CDR1 GTSNPN and CDR2 SVGIG (reference sequence). V gave up 2 bases and J gave up 3 bases, with 17 bases separating them. This CDR3 reads CAWSFRGGIIGNTIYF. The CDR3 DNA reads as TGTGCCTGGAGTTTTAGGGGGGGCATTATTGGAAACACCATATATTTT.

The V call is TRBV7-2, the J call TRBJ2-5, with 8 bases that match TRBD1. This CDR3 comprises 16 residues. From germline, CDR1 is SGHTA and CDR2 FQGNSA. Trimming at V came to 4 bases and at J to 5 bases, leaving 12 bases not matched to a gene. The CDR3 DNA is TGTGCCAGCAGCTCGTTTGGGACAGGTCGAAGGGAGACCCAGTACTTC. The encoded protein is CASSSFGTGRRETQYF.